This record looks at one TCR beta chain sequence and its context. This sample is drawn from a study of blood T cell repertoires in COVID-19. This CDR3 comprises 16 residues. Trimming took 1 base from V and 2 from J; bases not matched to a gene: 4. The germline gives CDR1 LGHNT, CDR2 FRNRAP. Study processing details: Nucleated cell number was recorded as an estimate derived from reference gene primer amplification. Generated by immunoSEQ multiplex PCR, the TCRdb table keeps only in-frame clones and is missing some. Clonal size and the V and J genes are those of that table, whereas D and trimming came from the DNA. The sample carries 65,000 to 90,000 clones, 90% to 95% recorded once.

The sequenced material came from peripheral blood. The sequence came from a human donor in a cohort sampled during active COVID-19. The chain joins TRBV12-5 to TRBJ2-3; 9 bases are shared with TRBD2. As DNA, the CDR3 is TGTGCTAGTGGTTTGGATGCTAGCGGGAACACAGATACGCAGTATTTT. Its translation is CASGLDASGNTDTQYF.